This T cell receptor (beta chain) stems from a study of blood T cell repertoires in COVID-19. Study information: The origin of the acute and convalescent COVID-19 samples was the United States, Italy and Spain. In each case, the material was cDNA or gDNA derived from T cells, B-cell-depleted T cells, or PBMCs.

The CDR3 spans 17 residues. The V end was cut by 0 bases, the J end by 4 bases, with 16 bases between. Germline-derived CDR1 and CDR2 are LNHNV and YYDKDF (reference sequence). Study processing details: By means of reference gene primer amplification, nucleated cell counts were estimated. Repertoires were generated with immunoSEQ multiplex PCR, while TCRdb's copy carries only in-frame clones and drops some. From that table come the V and J calls and clone size; the DNA was used to work out D and trimming. The sample includes some 120,000 clones, around 83% of them seen just once. This sequence was found in a man aged 70-80 years with acute or convalescent COVID-19. The V gene is TRBV15, the J gene TRBJ1-5, with D possibly matching TRBD1 (5 bases). Sequenced input: peripheral blood. The DNA of the CDR3 is TGTGCCACCAGCAGAGATTACTTAGGCAGGGTGAATCAGCCCCAGCATTTT. Encoded protein: CATSRDYLGRVNQPQHF.